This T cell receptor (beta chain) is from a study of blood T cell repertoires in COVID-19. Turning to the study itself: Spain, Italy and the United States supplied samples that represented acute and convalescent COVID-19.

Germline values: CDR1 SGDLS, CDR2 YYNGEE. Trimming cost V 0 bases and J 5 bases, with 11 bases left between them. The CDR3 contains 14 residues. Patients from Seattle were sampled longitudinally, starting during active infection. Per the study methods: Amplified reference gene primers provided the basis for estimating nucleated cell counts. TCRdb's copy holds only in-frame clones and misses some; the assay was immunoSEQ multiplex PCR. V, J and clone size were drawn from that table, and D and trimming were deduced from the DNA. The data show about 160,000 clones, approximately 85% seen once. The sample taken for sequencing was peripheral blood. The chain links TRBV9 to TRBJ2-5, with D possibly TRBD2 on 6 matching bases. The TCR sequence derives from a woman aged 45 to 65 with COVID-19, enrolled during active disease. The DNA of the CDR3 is TGTGCCAGCAGCGTAGAGGAGGGCAGGGAGACCCAGTACTTC. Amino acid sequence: CASSVEEGRETQYF.